The 25 T cell receptor beta chains below all came from one sample that was sequenced in a study of shared clonotypes between healthy human individuals. Using immunoSEQ multiplex PCR, the repertoire was profiled, and TCRdb retains in-frame clones only, with some absent. The table records roughly 2.5 million clones, around nine tenths of them present only once. The material sequenced was naive CD4+ T cells sorted from blood. Subset specified: CD45RA+ positively selected. The source is a man aged 18 to 30 in good health.

The sample holds a few counts of this clone. The chain combines TRBV5-4 with TRBJ1-1; a weak D match, TRBD1 (6 bases). The ends were cut back, 4 bases at V and 7 bases at J, with 17 bases in the middle. Looked up from germline, CDR1 is SGHNT and CDR2 is YYREEE (reference sequence). This CDR3 region has 14 residues. The CDR3 loop reads CASSPSGGPVEAFF. The CDR3 DNA sequence: TGTGCCAGCAGCCCCTCGGGGGGGCCAGTTGAAGCTTTCTTT.

This clone was counted only a few times. V and J are TRBV13 and TRBJ2-1; 8 nucleotides agree with TRBD1. Germline CDR1 PRHDT, CDR2 FYEKMQ (reference sequence). V lost 3 bases, J lost 9 bases, and 7 bases stayed unmatched. The CDR3 sequence is 14 residues long. This CDR3 reads CASSFGDRGTEQFF. The CDR3 nucleotides are TGTGCCAGCAGCTTCGGTGACAGGGGCACTGAGCAGTTCTTC.

The V gene is TRBV7-8, the J gene TRBJ2-5; tentative D call: TRBD2 (7 bases). Germline V gives CDR1 SGHVS, CDR2 FQNEAQ. The germline V and J ends were trimmed by 5 bases and 4 bases, with 17 bases remaining between them. There are 15 residues in the CDR3. The DNA for the CDR3 is TGTGCCAGCAGCCTAGGGGGGAGGGCCGGAGAGACCCAGTACTTC. Its translation is CASSLGGRAGETQYF.

The chain is built from TRBV7-7 and TRBJ1-3, with 9 bases fitting TRBD1. Germline assignment: CDR1 SSHAT and CDR2 FNYEAQ (reference sequence). The CDR3 consists of 12 residues. This CDR3 is CAIGTGGNTIYF. CDR3 DNA sequence: TGTGCTATCGGGACAGGGGGAAACACCATATATTTT.

This chain links TRBV28 with TRBJ1-2; no clear D. The CDR3 runs 14 residues. Looked up from germline, CDR1 is MDHEN and CDR2 is SYDVKM. V gave up 3 bases and J gave up 3 bases, with 11 bases separating them. CDR3: CASSFPGRDYGYTF. Written as DNA, the CDR3 is TGTGCCAGCAGTTTTCCCGGGAGAGACTATGGCTACACCTTC.

The chain recombines TRBV6-5 with TRBJ2-1, with D possibly matching TRBD2 (5 bases). From germline, CDR1 is MNHEY and CDR2 SVGAGI. This CDR3 region has 14 residues. V was pared by 2 bases and J by 7 bases, with 12 bases between. The CDR3 bases are TGTGCCAGCAGTTACGGATCGGGAAGGAATGAGCAGTTCTTC. Translation: CASSYGSGRNEQFF.

This rearrangement joins TRBV6-1 to TRBJ1-1; no reliable D call. Germline V gives CDR1 MNHNS, CDR2 SASEGT. Trimming pared 6 bases from V and 0 bases from J, leaving 8 bases between. This CDR3 has 13 amino acids. The CDR3 here is CASRNEMNTEAFF. CDR3 DNA sequence: TGTGCCAGCAGGAATGAAATGAACACTGAAGCTTTCTTT.

The chain combines TRBV11-2 with TRBJ2-3, with D possibly being TRBD2 (7 bases). V lost 0 bases and J 4 bases, leaving 11 bases between the germline ends. Germline CDR1 SGHAT, CDR2 FQNNGV. This CDR3 contains 15 residues. CDR3 in amino acids: CASSLDPGGPDTQYF. As DNA, the CDR3 is TGTGCCAGCAGCTTAGATCCGGGGGGCCCAGATACGCAGTATTTT.

This clone was observed once. The rearrangement uses TRBV11-2 and TRBJ2-5, with unresolved D. V was trimmed by 7 bases and J by 4 bases, leaving 16 bases between them. This CDR3 region has 14 residues. The germline V gene encodes CDR1 SGHAT and CDR2 FQNNGV. CDR3 bases: TGTGCCAGCACCAACCCCTCGGCCCGAGAGACCCAGTACTTC. It yields the protein CASTNPSARETQYF.

The chain uses TRBV5-1 and TRBJ2-6; 8 bases line up with TRBD2. Trimming removed 1 base from V and 4 bases from J; junction bases left unmatched: 10. The germline CDR1 and CDR2 sequences are SGHRS and YFSETQ. The CDR3 covers 18 residues. The CDR3 reads CASSLLVSGISGANVLTF. The DNA for the CDR3 is TGCGCCAGCAGCTTGCTTGTTAGCGGGATATCAGGGGCCAACGTCCTGACTTTC.

V usage is TRBV27 and J usage is TRBJ2-7; 9 bases map to TRBD2. V shed 5 bases and J 4 bases; nucleotides not matched to a gene: 9. The length of the CDR3 is 15 residues. Germline assignment: CDR1 MNHEY and CDR2 SMNVEV (reference sequence). CDR3: CASSPLGGRAYEQYF. CDR3 nucleotide sequence: TGTGCCAGCAGTCCCCTCGGCGGGAGGGCGTACGAGCAGTACTTC.

The chain employs TRBV28 and TRBJ2-2, with a tentative D call TRBD2 (6 bases). Trimming cost V 5 bases and J 3 bases, with 22 bases left between them. In germline, CDR1 is MDHEN, CDR2 SYDVKM. This CDR3 is 18 amino acids long. Here the CDR3 reads CASSEPGGRRAYTGELFF. DNA for the CDR3: TGTGCCAGCAGTGAACCCGGAGGGAGGCGAGCGTACACCGGGGAGCTGTTTTTT.

This chain links TRBV5-1 with TRBJ2-7; the D gene is possibly TRBD2 (5 bases). The germline gives CDR1 SGHRS, CDR2 YFSETQ. The V end was cut by 0 bases, the J end by 3 bases, with 13 bases between. The CDR3 is 15 amino acids. The CDR3 loop reads CASSLARAGNYEQYF. CDR3 DNA: TGCGCCAGCAGCTTGGCACGTGCGGGTAACTACGAGCAGTACTTC.

The rearrangement links TRBV14 to TRBJ2-5; D is undetermined. Germline-derived CDR1 and CDR2 are SGHDN and FVKESK. The CDR3 is made up of 14 amino acids. V was cut by 0 bases and J by 2 bases, with 7 bases left in between. The CDR3 DNA sequence: TGTGCCAGCAGCCAAGACATCCGTCAAGAGACCCAGTACTTC. Translation gives CASSQDIRQETQYF.

This chain uses TRBV25-1 with TRBJ1-2; TRBD1 matches 8 bases. The trim removed 4 bases at V and 3 bases at J, leaving 10 bases unmatched. CDR3 length equals 16 residues. The germline CDR1 and CDR2 sequences are MGHDK and SYGVNS. The CDR3 protein is CASSGDRGEGDYGYTF. CDR3 bases: TGTGCCAGCAGTGGAGACAGGGGAGAGGGGGACTATGGCTACACCTTC.

The rearrangement joins TRBV5-5 to TRBJ1-5, with D hard to call. Germline V gene data show CDR1 as SGHKS and CDR2 as YYEKEE (reference sequence). The CDR3 length is 16 residues. The germline V and J ends were trimmed by 4 bases and 0 bases, with 14 bases remaining between them. The CDR3 nucleotides are TGTGCCAGCAGCCGAACCGAGGGCTATAGCAATCAGCCCCAGCATTTT. Its translation: CASSRTEGYSNQPQHF.

The CDR3 loop is CASSESWTNTGELFF. CDR3 nucleotide sequence: TGTGCCAGCAGTGAATCATGGACCAACACCGGGGAGCTGTTTTTT. This chain connects TRBV25-1 to TRBJ2-2; D not resolved. V was cut by 1 base and J by 2 bases, with 8 bases left in between. The CDR3 runs to 15 residues. Per the germline V gene, CDR1 is MGHDK and CDR2 is SYGVNS.

Here the CDR3 reads CASSQDREIEEKLFF. The CDR3 DNA reads as TGTGCCAGCAGCCAAGATCGGGAAATAGAAGAAAAACTGTTTTTT. This chain uses TRBV4-2 with TRBJ1-4; no clear D. Germline values: CDR1 LGHNA, CDR2 YNFKEQ. The CDR3 consists of 15 residues. Between the trimmed V and J ends, which lost 0 bases and 8 bases, there was a span of 13 bases.

The chain uses TRBV6-1 and TRBJ2-7, with D tentatively TRBD2 (6 bases). Trimming pared 4 bases from V and 3 bases from J, leaving 16 bases between. Germline lookup yields CDR1 MNHNS and CDR2 SASEGT. CDR3 size: 15 residues. CDR3 sequence reads: CASSAGVREVYEQYF. The CDR3 DNA reads TGTGCCAGCAGTGCGGGGGTCAGGGAAGTCTACGAGCAGTACTTC.

The rearrangement uses TRBV11-2 and TRBJ2-3; the match to TRBD1 covers 9 bases. Germline V CDR1 and CDR2: SGHAT, FQNNGV. J was trimmed by 4 bases and V by 2 bases; bases with no gene match: 10. The CDR3 loop spans 17 amino acids. The CDR3 DNA follows: TGTGCCAGCAGCTTAATCAGTGGGACAGGGCCCCCAGATACGCAGTATTTT. As protein: CASSLISGTGPPDTQYF.

The genes are TRBV6-5 and TRBJ2-2, with D unresolved. Germline-derived CDR1 and CDR2 are MNHEY and SVGAGI. V gave up 7 bases and J gave up 7 bases, with 10 bases separating them. The CDR3 covers 12 residues. DNA of the CDR3: TGTGCCAGCAACTCGGTAAACGGGGAGCTGTTTTTT. This encodes CASNSVNGELFF.

The rearrangement joins TRBV7-2 to TRBJ1-1, with D unresolved. Trimming cost V 7 bases and J 2 bases, with 5 bases left between them. Germline V CDR1 and CDR2: SGHTA, FQGNSA. The CDR3 is made up of 11 amino acids. DNA of the CDR3: TGTGCCAGCAAGATAAACACTGAAGCTTTCTTT. Translated, it gives CASKINTEAFF.

The J gene is TRBJ2-4, the V gene TRBV5-1; D not certain. The CDR3 is 15 amino acids. Germline CDR1 is SGHRS and CDR2 is YFSETQ. Trimming took 0 bases from V and 0 from J, leaving 7 bases between them. CDR3 amino acids: CASSLAGIAKNIQYF. CDR3 sequence (DNA): TGCGCCAGCAGCTTGGCTGGGATAGCCAAAAACATTCAGTACTTC.

The CDR3 coding sequence is TGTGCCAGCAGCCCCCGGACAGGGGAGAATGAAGCTTTCTTT. This translates into CASSPRTGENEAFF. The chain has TRBV7-6 and TRBJ1-1, with 9 bases fitting TRBD1. After removal of 5 bases from V and 7 bases from J, the junction contained 8 bases not matched to a gene. There are 14 residues in the CDR3. The germline CDR1 and CDR2 sequences are SGHVS and FNYEAQ.

The chain carries TRBV5-1 and TRBJ1-1; D is unresolved. This CDR3 region has 13 residues. Per the germline V gene, CDR1 is SGHRS and CDR2 is YFSETQ. V shed 4 bases and J shed 0 bases, with 7 bases lying between them. CDR3 sequence (DNA): TGCGCCAGCAGCCCTCAAATGAACACTGAAGCTTTCTTT. It is translated as CASSPQMNTEAFF. The full variable domain, in which reference TRBV5-1 and TRBJ1-1 provide the parts outside the CDR3, is KAGVTQTPRYLIKTRGQQVTLSCSPISGHRSVSWYQQTPGQGLQFLFEYFSETQRNKGNFPGRFSGRQFSNSRSEMNVSTLELGDSALYLCASSPQMNTEAFFGQGTRLTVV.